This record looks at one TCR beta chain sequence and its context. This sample is part of a study of T-cell reconstitution after alpha-beta-depleted transplantation in children. With 3 bases removed from V and 8 bases from J, the gap between germline ends came to 25 bases. The CDR3 is 16 residues long. Germline V gene lookup returns CDR1 DFQATT and CDR2 SNEGSKA (reference sequence). Unique molecular identifiers were used in preparing the TCRbeta library. TCRdb reprocessed the PCR reads with MiXCR, giving one entry per CDR3 protein. The sample lists about 600,000 distinct CDR3 sequences, roughly 13% occurring once.

The chain links TRBV20-1 to TRBJ1-2; D not certain. Material: PBMCs, mostly from graft donor cells, obtained 360 days after TCRalphabeta/CD19-depleted stem cell transplant. The clonotype originates from a male patient younger than 18 who had a stem cell transplant for acute myeloid leukemia, so the T cells may come from the graft donor. The CDR3 loop is CSASNGRDLLPYGYTF. The CDR3 region has the DNA TGCAGTGCTAGCAATGGGAGAGACCTACTCCCTTACGGCTACACCTTC.